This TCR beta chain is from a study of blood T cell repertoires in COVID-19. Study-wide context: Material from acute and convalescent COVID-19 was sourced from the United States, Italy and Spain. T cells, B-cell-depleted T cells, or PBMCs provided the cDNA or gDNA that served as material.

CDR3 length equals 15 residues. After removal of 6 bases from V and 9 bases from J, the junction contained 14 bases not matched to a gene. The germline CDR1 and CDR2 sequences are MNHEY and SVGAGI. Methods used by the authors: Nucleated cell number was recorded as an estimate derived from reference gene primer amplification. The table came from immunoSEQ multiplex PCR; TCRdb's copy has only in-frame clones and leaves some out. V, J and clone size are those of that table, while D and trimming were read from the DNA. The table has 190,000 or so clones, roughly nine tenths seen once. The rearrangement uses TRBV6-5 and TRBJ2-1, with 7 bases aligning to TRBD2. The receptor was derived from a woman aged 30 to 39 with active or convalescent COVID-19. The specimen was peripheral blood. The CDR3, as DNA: TGTGCCAGCAGGGACCCCGGACTAGGGCCGCCTGAGCAGTTCTTC. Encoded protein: CASRDPGLGPPEQFF.